The T cell receptor beta chain under discussion was sequenced for a study of cytomegalovirus exposure and HLA in healthy donors. Background on the study: Inside one of the first data releases sat some 85 million unique TCRs taken from HLA-typed donors. The study's findings and limits: The classifier reportedly diagnosed cytomegalovirus status with high sensitivity and specificity. A later analysis showed that HLA-associated TCR beta chains had undergone more clonal expansion than equally common others.

About this clone itself: What it binds is not known.

Germline trimming cut 3 bases from V and 4 bases from J; bases unmatched to any gene: 11. Germline V gene sequence: CDR1 SGHRS, CDR2 YFSETQ. The CDR3 loop spans 17 amino acids. In the PCR, 60 Vbeta and 13 Jbeta primers were used. Some clones are missing from TCRdb's copy, which holds only in-frame ones; the method was immunoSEQ multiplex PCR. The sample holds about 200,000 clones, approximately 85% seen once. Sequencing input: PBMCs. This TCR was sampled from a woman in her thirties or forties in good health and CMV-seronegative. This chain uses TRBV5-1 with TRBJ2-2; TRBD2 aligns across 8 bases. The DNA for the CDR3 is TGCGCCAGCAGCTCATCCGCCAGCGGGAGAACCACCGGGGAGCTGTTTTTT. Its translation: CASSSSASGRTTGELFF.